This TCR beta chain was sequenced in a study of OX40 agonist ivuxolimab in advanced cancers. Study-level background: The patients' treatment was ivuxolimab, an agonistic anti-OX40 (CD134) antibody. Mean age 60 years, range 23 to 79; about 85% male. General study findings and limits: Some of the lowest clonal expansion was seen in partial responders at 0.1-3.0 mg/kg.

At cycle 4 day 1, cycle 7 day 1, and baseline, blood was sampled. To note about this clone: Its antigen remains unidentified.

Trimming stripped 4 bases from V and 0 bases from J, with 10 bases between. The germline CDR1 and CDR2 sequences are MNHEY and SMNVEV (reference sequence). This CDR3 region has 14 residues. Sequencing was performed with immunoSEQ multiplex PCR; in TCRdb, only in-frame clones are kept and a portion is missing. The table includes some 60,000 clones, 91% detected once. Source: CD4+ or CD8+ T cells sorted from blood, taken in a trial of the OX40 agonist ivuxolimab. V gene TRBV27 combines with J gene TRBJ2-7; the D gene is possibly TRBD1 (6 bases). The origin of this receptor is an adult with an advanced solid tumor such as melanoma, head and neck, liver or kidney cancer. The CDR3 DNA reads as TGTGCCAGCAGTTATTCGACAGGCTCCTACGAGCAGTACTTC. Amino acids: CASSYSTGSYEQYF.